This TCR beta chain was profiled in a study of Ad26.COV2.S vaccination and SARS-CoV-2 variants. Study information: The study gave Ad26.COV2.S intramuscularly, once or twice 56 days apart. Study-wide points: Substantial breadth was reportedly displayed by spike-specific CD8+ and CD4+ T cell responses after vaccination.

The treatment here: some 20 received Ad26.COV2.S at low or high dose, single or two shots; a few received placebo; per-sample allocation not given. After the first vaccine or placebo injection, samples were drawn on day 63. As its vector, the vaccine had Ad26, which expressed Wuhan-strain SARS-CoV-2 spike. To note about this clone: Its target is unknown.

Germline V gene sequence: CDR1 SGHNT, CDR2 YYREEE (reference sequence). The CDR3 is 16 amino acids. The germline V and J ends were trimmed by 0 bases and 2 bases, with 14 bases remaining between them. Produced via immunoSEQ multiplex PCR; TCRdb's table is partial and in-frame only. The table has about 420,000 clones, over 75% seen once. The rearrangement uses TRBV5-4 and TRBJ2-5, with D unresolved. The receptor's source is a person between 18 and 65 years old who received the Ad26.COV2.S COVID-19 vaccine or a placebo. The sample consisted of peripheral blood, taken in a trial of Ad26.COV2.S vaccine versus placebo. The CDR3 region has the DNA TGTGCCAGCAGCTTGGATGCTCGGGCCCCACAAGAGACCCAGTACTTC. This translates into CASSLDARAPQETQYF.